This TCR beta chain is drawn from a study of T cell responses to AZD1222 COVID-19 vaccine. CDR1 MNHEY and CDR2 SMNVEV come from the germline V gene (reference sequence). The CDR3 has 14 residues. Trimming removed 3 bases from V and 6 bases from J, with 12 bases in between. This table comes from immunoSEQ multiplex PCR, and its TCRdb copy is limited to in-frame clones, with some not included. The data contain approximately 170,000 clones, roughly 94% of them singletons. Sequenced material: peripheral blood, taken 28 days after the second AZD1222 dose. The rearrangement uses TRBV27 and TRBJ1-5; the D is unclear. This TCR came from an adult who received the AZD1222 COVID-19 vaccine. The CDR3 nucleotides are TGTGCCAGCAGTTTTTCCTCCGAGGGTCAGCCCCAGCATTTT. This translates into CASSFSSEGQPQHF.